In its sample, the clone carrying this T cell receptor (beta chain) was seen a few times. Its antigen is undetermined. The sample comes from a study of T cell repertoires in cytomegalovirus infection. TCRdb redid the calling of the reads with MiXCR, one entry per CDR3 protein. The sample has approximately 70,000 distinct CDR3 sequences, 20% to 25% seen once; the top ten hold roughly two thirds. CDR1 SNHLY and CDR2 FYNNEI come from the germline V gene. The V end was cut by 10 bases, the J end by 0 bases, with 13 bases between. The CDR3 has 13 amino acids. Study-wide findings and caveats: Across the ex vivo response, the dominant clonotypes were HLA-C-restricted CMV-specific TCR beta clonotypes.

The chain employs TRBV2 and TRBJ2-7; possible D gene TRBD1, 6 bases. The sequence was obtained from a human donor in good health (CMV status not recorded). Some clones in this sample may be carry-over from other donors' samples. The sample was CD8+ T cells from cultured PBMCs, taken from culture after CMV antigen stimulation. The CDR3 coding sequence is TGTGCCATTAACAGGGCCAGCTCCTACGAGCAGTACTTC. Translated: CAINRASSYEQYF.